Sequencing of this TCR beta chain was carried out in a study of spatial heterogeneity in lung cancer. Overall study context: Available follow-up PBMC samples, collected a median of around 23 months post-resection, were sequenced. Alpha-chain sequences were consistently detected less often than beta-chain sequences.

Ten or more counts support this clonotype. Its antigen is as yet unknown. Whole-study findings and limits: Blood carried ubiquitous expanded tumor TCRs more at resection than follow-up.

TCR cDNA molecules each carried a unique molecular identifier. TCRdb fed the 5' RACE reads into MiXCR, producing one record per CDR3 protein. The data show around 120,000 distinct CDR3 sequences, with 12% seen just once and roughly 15% held by the top ten. CDR1 is MNHEY, CDR2 SMNVEV, per germline (reference sequence). The CDR3 is 14 amino acids. V shed 6 bases and J 5 bases; nucleotides not matched to a gene: 4. Documented time point: blood at routine non-recurrence follow-up after resection. Sequencing was performed on whole RNA extracted from tumor and nontumor lung tissue, or from frozen PBMC, and the material was left unsorted.

This specimen consisted of PBMCs, obtained at follow-up. V and J are TRBV27 and TRBJ1-6; 7 bases are a match to TRBD1. This clonotype was obtained from a male donor with early-stage non-small cell lung cancer. The CDR3 region has the DNA TGTGCCAGCAGCTACAGGGGCCATAATTCACCCCTCCACTTT. Translated: CASSYRGHNSPLHF.